Below are 29 T cell receptor beta chains sequenced from a single sample in a study of lymphopenia after photon versus proton radiotherapy. Here immunoSEQ multiplex PCR was the method, and the copy in TCRdb shows in-frame clones only, minus some. The sample has more than 25,000 clones, roughly nine tenths seen once; the top ten hold about 7%. The sample here was peripheral blood, taken from a patient treated with photon-based radiotherapy. These receptors were obtained from a woman aged 45-65 years with pancreatic cancer.

This clone was observed a single time. The V gene is TRBV27, the J gene TRBJ2-2, with 9 positions matching TRBD1. In germline, CDR1 is MNHEY, CDR2 SMNVEV (reference sequence). The CDR3 is 15 amino acids. With V trimmed by 5 bases and J by 4 bases, 5 bases remained unmatched. CDR3 region: CASSRGQGRTGELFF. The CDR3 DNA follows: TGTGCCAGCAGTCGAGGACAGGGGCGCACCGGGGAGCTGTTTTTT.

For the CDR3, the DNA is TGTGCCAGTAGTAATTCAGGGGGGAGCAATCAGCCCCAGCATTTT. As protein: CASSNSGGSNQPQHF. The rearrangement joins TRBV19 to TRBJ1-5; TRBD1 aligns across 7 bases. CDR3 length: 15 amino acids. Germline trimming cut 4 bases from V and 1 base from J; bases unmatched to any gene: 4. CDR1 and CDR2 (germline): LNHDA, SQIVND (reference sequence). Combining the CDR3 with reference TRBV19 and TRBJ1-5 gives the whole variable domain DGGITQSPKYLFRKEGQNVTLSCEQNLNHDAMYWYRQDPGQGLRLIYYSQIVNDFQKGDIAEGYSVSREKKESFPLTVTSAQKNPTAFYLCASSNSGGSNQPQHFGDGTRLSIL.

V is TRBV7-2 and J is TRBJ2-5; either TRBD1 or TRBD2 may supply D (6 bases each). Trimming pared 1 base from V and 7 bases from J, leaving 7 bases between. This CDR3 has 12 residues. Germline CDR1 SGHTA, CDR2 FQGNSA. In nucleotides, the CDR3 is TGTGCCAGCAGCTTAGAGGGGGGGACCCAGTACTTC. It specifies CASSLEGGTQYF.

V usage is TRBV30 and J usage is TRBJ2-3; D is unresolved. Trimming removed 0 bases from V and 2 bases from J, with 3 bases in between. Germline V CDR1 and CDR2: GTSNPN, SVGIG (reference sequence). This CDR3 spans 12 amino acids. The CDR3 nucleotides read TGTGCCTGGAGTGTTCTCACAGATACGCAGTATTTT. As protein: CAWSVLTDTQYF.

The chain couples TRBV7-6 to TRBJ2-3, with D hard to call. Germline V gene sequence: CDR1 SGHVS, CDR2 FNYEAQ. This CDR3 comprises 14 residues. V was shortened by 3 bases and J by 3 bases, with 10 bases between the two germline ends. CDR3 nucleotides: TGTGCCAGCAGCTTTGCTACTCGGACAGATACGCAGTATTTT. This sequence encodes CASSFATRTDTQYF. Combining the CDR3 with reference TRBV7-6 and TRBJ2-3 gives the whole variable domain GAGVSQSPRYKVTKRGQDVALRCDPISGHVSLYWYRQALGQGPEFLTYFNYEAQQDKSGLPNDRFSAERPEGSISTLTIQRTEQRDSAMYRCASSFATRTDTQYFGPGTRLTVL.

The V call is TRBV7-6, the J call TRBJ2-7; D is possibly TRBD1 (6 bases). Germline V gene data show CDR1 as SGHVS and CDR2 as FNYEAQ. V was trimmed by 4 bases and J by 3 bases, leaving 10 bases between them. This CDR3 region has 13 residues. DNA for the CDR3: TGTGCCAGCAGCTCCAGGGACAACTACGAGCAGTACTTC. Its protein product is CASSSRDNYEQYF.

The count of this clone is one. The chain uses TRBV4-3 and TRBJ1-1, with D possibly matching TRBD1 (6 bases). Germline V gene data show CDR1 as LGHNA and CDR2 as YSLEER. The V end lost 0 bases, the J end lost 5 bases, and 13 bases lay between the germline ends. CDR3 length equals 15 residues. The CDR3 spells CASSQDRTEGTEAFF. The CDR3 DNA reads TGCGCCAGCAGCCAAGACCGGACAGAAGGGACTGAAGCTTTCTTT.

The chain uses TRBV7-2 and TRBJ1-5; D gene unclear. CDR1 SGHTA and CDR2 FQGNSA come from the germline V gene. Deletions cut 2 bases from V and 7 bases from J, with 9 bases between. The CDR3 runs to 13 residues. CDR3 DNA sequence: TGTGCCAGCAGCTTAAGGGTTATCCAGCCCCAGCATTTT. Encoded protein: CASSLRVIQPQHF.

The rearrangement links TRBV4-2 to TRBJ1-4; D might be TRBD1 (5 bases). Germline V gene data show CDR1 as LGHNA and CDR2 as YNFKEQ. The CDR3 spans 16 residues. The V end lost 3 bases, the J end lost 8 bases, and 19 bases lay between the germline ends. The CDR3 region has the DNA TGTGCCAGCAGCCACGAGCCAAGGGGAGGAAAGGAAAAACTGTTTTTT. Protein: CASSHEPRGGKEKLFF.

The V and J genes are TRBV29-1 and TRBJ2-3, with D unclear. V was shortened by 0 bases and J by 2 bases, with 6 bases between the two germline ends. This CDR3 has 13 amino acids. Germline V gene lookup returns CDR1 SQVTM and CDR2 ANQGSEA. CDR3 in amino acids: CSVEDLVTDTQYF. CDR3 sequence (DNA): TGCAGCGTTGAAGATCTAGTCACAGATACGCAGTATTTT.

V and J are TRBV28 and TRBJ2-5; D perhaps matches TRBD1 (5 bases). The tail of the sequence fits TRBJ2-7 better, so the J call may be wrong. The CDR3 loop spans 14 amino acids. Germline values: CDR1 MDHEN, CDR2 SYDVKM. CDR3: CASSPPRVPYEQYF. The CDR3 DNA reads as TGTGCCAGCAGCCCCCCCAGGGTACCCTACGAGCAGTACTTC.

V gene TRBV6-1 combines with J gene TRBJ2-1; perhaps TRBD2 as D (6 bases). Germline CDR1 is MNHNS and CDR2 is SASEGT. The CDR3 has 16 residues. Between the trimmed V and J ends, which lost 1 base and 3 bases, there was a span of 13 bases. CDR3 residues: CASSEDVGTLYNEQFF. Here the CDR3 DNA reads TGTGCCAGCAGTGAAGACGTCGGGACTCTCTACAATGAGCAGTTCTTC.

The chain joins TRBV19 to TRBJ1-1, with D unclear. Trimming stripped 8 bases from V and 7 bases from J, with 17 bases between. There are 13 residues in the CDR3. Germline V gene sequence: CDR1 LNHDA, CDR2 SQIVND (reference sequence). The CDR3 loop reads CASGKLWTDEAFF. The DNA for the CDR3 is TGTGCCAGTGGGAAACTGTGGACTGATGAAGCTTTCTTT.

V gene TRBV7-2 combines with J gene TRBJ2-7; D not resolved. V was cut by 5 bases and J by 0 bases, with 14 bases left in between. CDR1 SGHTA and CDR2 FQGNSA come from the germline V gene. CDR3 size: 15 residues. Here the CDR3 DNA reads TGTGCCAGCAGCCGGACCCGGGTATACTCCTACGAGCAGTACTTC. This sequence encodes CASSRTRVYSYEQYF.

The rearrangement joins TRBV6-6 to TRBJ1-1; D is uncertain. Germline lookup yields CDR1 MNHNY and CDR2 SVGAGI (reference sequence). The CDR3 is 13 residues long. Trimming left V 8 bases short and J 0 bases short, with 10 bases between. CDR3 coding DNA: TGTGCCAGCGAAGGGCTGATGAACACTGAAGCTTTCTTT. It codes for CASEGLMNTEAFF.

This clone was found once. The V and J genes are TRBV28 and TRBJ1-5; D gene ambiguous. V was clipped by 6 bases and J by 4 bases, with 4 bases between them. The V gene's germline CDR1 is MDHEN and CDR2 SYDVKM. The CDR3 has 11 residues. CDR3 DNA sequence: TGTGCCAGCAGCCCGAATCAGCCCCAGCATTTT. This translates into CASSPNQPQHF. Drawing the rest from reference TRBV28 and TRBJ1-5, the complete variable domain is DVKVTQSSRYLVKRTGEKVFLECVQDMDHENMFWYRQDPGLGLRLIYFSYDVKMKEKGDIPEGYSVSREKKERFSLILESASTNQTSMYLCASSPNQPQHFGDGTRLSIL.

The chain is built from TRBV18 and TRBJ2-1; 8 nucleotides align to TRBD2. V shed 6 bases and J 8 bases; nucleotides not matched to a gene: 9. The germline gives CDR1 KGHSH, CDR2 LQKENI. The CDR3 is 14 amino acids. CDR3 loop: CASSLLAEGDEQFF. The CDR3, as DNA: TGTGCCAGCTCCCTACTAGCGGAGGGGGATGAGCAGTTCTTC.

This sequence joins TRBV2 and TRBJ2-2; 9 nucleotides line up with TRBD1. The CDR3 extends over 14 amino acids. V lost 7 bases and J lost 4; bases outside the gene matches: 4. Germline CDR1 reads SNHLY; CDR2 reads FYNNEI. In nucleotides, the CDR3 is TGTGCCAGCACCGCGACAGGGGGCACCGGGGAGCTGTTTTTT. Protein product: CASTATGGTGELFF.

CDR3 in amino acids: CASSSESRTEAFF. The CDR3 DNA is TGTGCCAGCAGCTCCGAATCCCGGACTGAAGCTTTCTTT. The V gene is TRBV7-9, the J gene TRBJ1-1; no clear D gene. The length of the CDR3 is 13 residues. Germline V gives CDR1 SEHNR, CDR2 FQNEAQ (reference sequence). The V end was cut by 4 bases, the J end by 5 bases, with 11 bases between.

V usage is TRBV7-2 and J usage is TRBJ1-1; D is unresolved. The CDR3 sequence is 14 residues long. The germline CDR1 and CDR2 sequences are SGHTA and FQGNSA. Trimming cost V 1 base and J 1 base, with 7 bases left between them. The CDR3 is CASSLGLTNTEAFF. As DNA, the CDR3 is TGTGCCAGCAGCTTAGGACTCACGAACACTGAAGCTTTCTTT.

The chain carries TRBV27 and TRBJ2-2; 11 nucleotides line up with TRBD2. Germline assignment: CDR1 MNHEY and CDR2 SMNVEV (reference sequence). The CDR3 consists of 16 residues. V was clipped by 6 bases and J by 6 bases; unmatched bases: 9. This CDR3 reads CASRASGRLSSGELFF. The CDR3 DNA reads TGTGCCAGCAGGGCTAGCGGGAGGCTTAGTTCCGGGGAGCTGTTTTTT.

The rearrangement uses TRBV16 and TRBJ2-5, with 7 bases that match TRBD1. The trim removed 5 bases at V and 5 bases at J, leaving 5 bases unmatched. The V gene's germline CDR1 is KGHSY and CDR2 FQNENV. The CDR3 is 13 amino acids. This CDR3 is CASSKQGLETQYF. CDR3 nucleotide sequence: TGTGCCAGCAGCAAACAGGGGTTGGAGACCCAGTACTTC.

This chain joins TRBV7-9 and TRBJ1-1; D may be TRBD1 (6 bases). The CDR3 consists of 14 residues. Germline V lookup: CDR1 SEHNR, CDR2 FQNEAQ (reference sequence). Trimming pared 5 bases from V and 1 base from J, leaving 11 bases between. CDR3 amino acids: CASSPDSPNTEAFF. DNA for the CDR3: TGTGCCAGCAGCCCGGACAGCCCGAACACTGAAGCTTTCTTT.

The chain is built from TRBV4-1 and TRBJ2-7; the D gene could be TRBD1 or TRBD2 (5 bases each). V lost 5 bases and J lost 2, with 16 bases in between. Germline V gene sequence: CDR1 MGHRA, CDR2 YSYEKL. This CDR3 comprises 15 residues. The CDR3 DNA is TGCGCCAGCAGCTTAGGGGACCACACCCCCTACGAGCAGTACTTC. Its translation: CASSLGDHTPYEQYF.

J is TRBJ2-7 and V is TRBV28; 7 bases align to TRBD1. The CDR3 has 15 amino acids. Germline V gene sequence: CDR1 MDHEN, CDR2 SYDVKM. The ends lost 7 bases at V and 5 bases at J; junction bases unmatched: 14. DNA of the CDR3: TGTGCCAGCAACTTCTACGGGACAGCCAGCCACGAGCAGTACTTC. Amino acid sequence: CASNFYGTASHEQYF.

The chain joins TRBV5-6 to TRBJ2-3, with a possible D match to TRBD1 (5 bases). V was pared by 0 bases and J by 4 bases, with 6 bases between. Per the germline V gene, CDR1 is SGHDT and CDR2 is YYEEEE. This CDR3 has 13 residues. The CDR3 sequence is CASSLDRSDTQYF. The CDR3 DNA sequence: TGTGCCAGCAGCTTGGACAGGTCAGATACGCAGTATTTT. Together with reference TRBV5-6 and TRBJ2-3, the CDR3 gives the full variable domain: DAGVTQSPTHLIKTRGQQVTLRCSPKSGHDTVSWYQQALGQGPQFIFQYYEEEERQRGNFPDRFSGHQFPNYSSELNVNALLLGDSALYLCASSLDRSDTQYFGPGTRLTVL.

V and J are TRBV19 and TRBJ2-1; tentative D call: TRBD1 (5 bases). The germline V gene encodes CDR1 LNHDA and CDR2 SQIVND (reference sequence). V lost 7 bases and J lost 0, with 7 bases in between. There are 13 residues in the CDR3. The CDR3 sequence: CASKTGSYNEQFF. CDR3 DNA sequence: TGTGCCAGTAAAACAGGCTCCTACAATGAGCAGTTCTTC.

This clone was picked up a small number of times. The J gene is TRBJ1-2, the V gene TRBV15, with D unresolved. CDR1 is LNHNV and CDR2 is YYDKDF in the germline V gene (reference sequence). The CDR3 runs 14 residues. V lost 0 bases, J lost 6 bases, and 11 bases lay in between. CDR3 in DNA: TGTGCCACCAGCAGAGATACCCAGGTTAATGGCTACACCTTC. It codes for CATSRDTQVNGYTF.

V gene TRBV6-1 combines with J gene TRBJ2-3; 7 bases line up with TRBD1. This CDR3 contains 15 residues. J gave up 1 base and V 6 bases, and 7 bases lay outside the gene matches. Germline V gives CDR1 MNHNS, CDR2 SASEGT. CDR3 coding DNA: TGTGCCAGCAGAACCTATGGGACAGGCACAGATACGCAGTATTTT. This encodes CASRTYGTGTDTQYF.